This T cell receptor beta chain was captured by sequencing in a study of identical twins. The length of the CDR3 is 15 residues. Trimming took off 3 bases at V and 0 bases at J, with 10 bases between the two ends. Germline CDR1 is SGHTA and CDR2 is FQGNSA. Study-wide results and limits: Models came in too low on out-of-frame TCR alpha sharing in monozygotic twins. Cross-sectional statistical analysis, not tracking of the same donors, underpinned the conclusions. Fewer insertions were carried by abundant cord blood beta clonotypes, but none was seen in memory repertoires.

cDNA molecules carried unique molecular identifiers, and template switching added a universal primer site. TCRdb itself ran the 5' RACE reads through MiXCR, one entry per CDR3 protein. The table has some 500,000 distinct CDR3 sequences, approximately 15% seen once. Only a few counts were recorded for this clonotype. Antigen: not known. These data were also reused for a study on yellow fever vaccine responses in identical twins.

This TCR came from a woman aged 18-29 years in good health. Sequenced material: CD4+ T cells sorted from blood. V and J are TRBV7-2 and TRBJ2-3; D unclear. CDR3 region: CASSFQPSSTDTQYF. The CDR3 DNA sequence: TGTGCCAGCAGCTTCCAACCTTCTAGCACAGATACGCAGTATTTT.